The rows below give T cell receptor beta chains drawn from one sample of a study of blood T cell repertoires in COVID-19. Data came from immunoSEQ multiplex PCR; TCRdb stores just in-frame clones and leaves some out. The table has some 180,000 clones, 88% seen once. The source material was peripheral blood. Receptors were obtained from a man aged 50 or older who had recovered from COVID-19. Each CDR3 is given with its conserved first and last residue. A D gene is named only where the DNA matches it firmly. Only part of the rows carry a size: once, few, many, or a class if the clone is expanded.

.,TRBJ2-3,TRBV7-2,.,CASSEGETSTDTQYF,TGTGCCAGCAGCGAGGGGGAGACTAGCACAGATACGCAGTATTTT
.,TRBJ2-7,TRBV5-1,TRBD1,CASSRDSVYEQYF,TGCGCCAGCAGTCGGGACAGTGTTTACGAGCAGTACTTC
.,TRBJ1-2,TRBV19,TRBD1,CASRHTGGATYGYTF,TGTGCCAGTAGACACACAGGGGGCGCGACATATGGCTACACCTTC
.,TRBJ2-7,TRBV28,.,CASSDPNRDKGRREQYF,TGTGCCAGCAGTGATCCCAACCGGGACAAGGGACGGCGAGAGCAGTACTTC
few,TRBJ2-7,TRBV7-9,.,CASSPPIANHYEQYF,TGTGCCAGCAGCCCGCCCATAGCGAATCACTACGAGCAGTACTTC
.,TRBJ2-5,TRBV7-2,TRBD2,CASSLQTSSQETQYF,TGTGCCAGCAGCCTCCAGACTAGCTCCCAAGAGACCCAGTACTTC
.,TRBJ1-3,TRBV4-3,TRBD1,CASSQEFGDRGAGNTIYF,TGCGCCAGCAGCCAAGAATTCGGAGACAGGGGCGCTGGAAACACCATATATTTT
.,TRBJ1-1,TRBV6-5,.,CASIPDGLKTEAFF,TGTGCCAGCATCCCGGACGGACTGAAAACTGAAGCTTTCTTT
.,TRBJ2-1,TRBV28,TRBD1,CASSPGQGFSYNEQFF,TGTGCCAGCAGTCCCGGACAGGGGTTCTCCTACAATGAGCAGTTCTTC
once,TRBJ1-6,TRBV7-3,TRBD1,CASSPRQGSPLHF,TGTGCCAGCAGCCCCCGACAGGGTTCACCCCTCCACTTT
many,TRBJ2-1,TRBV4-1,.,CASSQDYLAYNEQFF,TGCGCCAGCAGCCAAGACTATCTGGCCTACAATGAGCAGTTCTTC
.,TRBJ1-4,TRBV28,.,CASSLEGEKLFF,TGTGCCAGCAGTTTAGAGGGCGAAAAACTGTTTTTT
.,TRBJ1-6,TRBV27,.,CASNDSNSPLHF,TGTGCCAGCAACGACAGTAATTCACCCCTCCACTTT
.,TRBJ2-2,TRBV9,.,CASRSRGDTGELFF,TGTGCCAGCAGAAGTCGGGGAGACACCGGGGAGCTGTTTTTT
.,TRBJ2-3,TRBV7-9,TRBD2,CASSSGLAGASTDTQYF,TGTGCCAGCAGCTCGGGACTAGCGGGGGCCTCCACAGATACGCAGTATTTT
once,TRBJ1-1,TRBV6-5,.,CASGSPDMNTEAFF,TGTGCCAGCGGTTCACCCGACATGAACACTGAAGCTTTCTTT
.,TRBJ2-3,TRBV29-1,TRBD1,CSVLHRDRVTDTQYF,TGCAGCGTCCTCCACCGGGACAGGGTCACAGATACGCAGTATTTT
.,TRBJ2-4,TRBV6-1,.,CASTAKNIQYF,TGTGCCAGCACGGCCAAAAACATTCAGTACTTC
.,TRBJ1-5,TRBV6-5,TRBD1,CASETGDRQPQHF,TGTGCCAGCGAGACAGGGGATCGACAGCCCCAGCATTTT
.,TRBJ2-7,TRBV5-6,.,CASSATGREQYF,TGTGCCAGCAGCGCTACAGGGCGCGAGCAGTACTTC
.,TRBJ2-7,TRBV20-1,TRBD1,CSASRGPGEQYF,TGCAGTGCTAGTAGGGGGCCGGGAGAGCAGTACTTC
.,TRBJ2-3,TRBV19,TRBD2,CASSSVRETADTQYF,TGTGCCAGTAGTTCTGTGCGGGAGACCGCAGATACGCAGTATTTT
once,TRBJ2-5,TRBV4-1,TRBD1,CASSQTGQGASLGETQYF,TGCGCCAGCAGCCAGACGGGACAGGGGGCAAGTTTAGGAGAGACCCAGTACTTC
.,TRBJ1-1,TRBV6-5,TRBD1,CAVQPGQGNTEAFF,TGTGCCGTCCAGCCGGGACAGGGGAACACTGAAGCTTTCTTT
.,TRBJ1-5,TRBV27,TRBD1,CASSLVTGGLFGNQPQHF,TGTGCCAGCAGTTTGGTCACAGGGGGCTTATTCGGTAATCAGCCCCAGCATTTT
.,TRBJ1-1,TRBV11-2,TRBD1,CASSFRDRGYQNTEAFF,TGTGCCAGCAGCTTCCGGGACAGGGGATACCAGAACACTGAAGCTTTCTTT
.,TRBJ1-2,TRBV27,TRBD1,CASRRDRANYGYTF,TGTGCCAGCAGACGAGACAGGGCTAACTATGGCTACACCTTC
.,TRBJ1-1,TRBV30,.,CAWTRQLNTEAFF,TGTGCCTGGACCCGACAGTTGAACACTGAAGCTTTCTTT
.,TRBJ2-7,TRBV19,.,CASTAAEQYF,TGTGCCAGTACGGCGGCAGAGCAGTACTTC
.,TRBJ1-1,TRBV19,.,CASSYKMNTEAFF,TGTGCCAGTAGTTATAAAATGAACACTGAAGCTTTCTTT
.,TRBJ2-3,TRBV7-2,.,CASSSLGSTDTQYF,TGTGCCAGCAGCTCATTGGGCAGCACAGATACGCAGTATTTT
.,TRBJ2-5,TRBV6-5,TRBD2,CASSYVRGEETQYF,TGTGCCAGCAGTTACGTTCGGGGGGAGGAGACCCAGTACTTC
.,TRBJ2-5,TRBV6-5,TRBD1,CASRGTEYQETQYF,TGTGCCAGCAGGGGGACAGAGTACCAAGAGACCCAGTACTTC
.,TRBJ1-5,TRBV5-1,TRBD1,CASSAQGGNQPQHF,TGCGCCAGCAGCGCACAGGGGGGCAATCAGCCCCAGCATTTT
.,TRBJ2-7,TRBV19,TRBD1,CASSTAGTAWSFEQYF,TGTGCCAGTAGTACTGCAGGGACAGCCTGGTCCTTCGAGCAGTACTTC
.,TRBJ1-2,TRBV7-6,.,CASSLSPTDHGYTF,TGTGCCAGCAGCTTATCCCCGACAGACCATGGCTACACCTTC
once,TRBJ2-5,TRBV30,.,CASSQETQYF,TGTGCCTCTTCCCAAGAGACCCAGTACTTC
.,TRBJ2-1,TRBV23-1,.,CASSQCWGGLCNEQFF,TGCGCCAGCAGTCAATGCTGGGGAGGATTGTGCAATGAGCAGTTCTTC
.,TRBJ2-5,TRBV2,.,CASSDPGLKETQYF,TGTGCCAGCAGTGATCCGGGGTTGAAAGAGACCCAGTACTTC
.,TRBJ2-1,TRBV9,.,CASSVAGPPFSYNEQFF,TGTGCCAGCAGCGTAGCAGGGCCTCCCTTCTCCTACAATGAGCAGTTCTTC
.,TRBJ2-5,TRBV9,TRBD2,CASSVVAGGQETQYF,TGTGCCAGCAGCGTAGTAGCGGGGGGCCAAGAGACCCAGTACTTC
few,TRBJ1-5,TRBV19,TRBD1,CASSPRRTGVGVSNQPQHF,TGTGCCAGTAGCCCCCGGCGGACAGGGGTCGGCGTTAGCAATCAGCCCCAGCATTTT
.,TRBJ2-7,TRBV20-1,.,CSATPAYEQYF,TGCAGTGCCACACCCGCCTACGAGCAGTACTTC
once,TRBJ1-3,TRBV7-9,.,CASSFRGPATSTIYF,TGTGCCAGCAGCTTCCGAGGGCCTGCTACTAGTACCATATATTTT
.,TRBJ2-1,TRBV4-1,.,CASSPRREFPINEQFF,TGCGCCAGCAGCCCCAGGAGGGAATTCCCGATCAATGAGCAGTTCTTC
.,TRBJ1-1,TRBV28,TRBD1,CASTPDRVTEAFF,TGTGCCAGCACCCCGGACAGGGTCACTGAAGCTTTCTTT
once,TRBJ2-1,TRBV27,TRBD2,CASTRDYPYNEQFF,TGTGCCAGCACCCGGGACTACCCCTACAATGAGCAGTTCTTC
.,TRBJ2-5,TRBV9,TRBD2,CASSSGRDQETQYF,TGTGCCAGCAGCTCAGGGAGGGACCAAGAGACCCAGTACTTC
few,TRBJ1-5,TRBV7-2,.,CASSLGLNNQPQHF,TGTGCCAGCAGCTTAGGACTGAACAATCAGCCCCAGCATTTT
.,TRBJ2-7,TRBV29-1,TRBD2,CSVSGGRNEQYF,TGCAGCGTGAGCGGGGGGAGGAACGAGCAGTACTTC
.,TRBJ2-2,TRBV7-3,TRBD1,CASSQTGEITGELFF,TGTGCCAGCAGCCAGACAGGGGAAATAACCGGGGAGCTGTTTTTT
.,TRBJ1-3,TRBV11-2,.,CASSPGFTPGNTIYF,TGTGCCAGCAGCCCAGGATTTACTCCTGGAAACACCATATATTTT
once,TRBJ1-6,TRBV3-1/TRBV3-2,TRBD1,CASSHPGQGARNSPLHF,TGTGCCAGCAGCCACCCGGGACAGGGGGCCAGGAATTCACCCCTCCACTTT
.,TRBJ1-2,TRBV30,TRBD1,CAWTQGVGYTF,TGTGCCTGGACACAGGGGGTTGGCTACACCTTC
.,TRBJ1-1,TRBV28,.,CASSLDLGLADTEAFF,TGTGCCAGCAGTTTAGACTTGGGACTCGCCGACACTGAAGCTTTCTTT
.,TRBJ2-7,TRBV19,.,CASSIRTFHTYEQYF,TGTGCCAGTAGTATTCGGACTTTCCATACCTACGAGCAGTACTTC
.,TRBJ1-3,TRBV28,.,CASSPVRNLLSGNTIYF,TGTGCCAGCAGCCCTGTCCGAAACCTTCTATCGGGAAACACCATATATTTT
.,TRBJ2-2,TRBV12-5,TRBD1,CASGFWTGGNGELFF,TGTGCTAGTGGTTTTTGGACAGGGGGAAACGGGGAGCTGTTTTTT
few,TRBJ1-5,TRBV7-9,.,CASSYGTNNQPQHF,TGTGCCAGCAGCTACGGGACAAACAATCAGCCCCAGCATTTT